This T cell receptor beta chain was obtained from a study of Graves' ophthalmopathy and Graves' hyperthyroidism. This clonotype showed up just a few times. Germline CDR1 and CDR2: MDHEN and SYDVKM. V was pared by 3 bases and J by 1 base, with 18 bases between. There are 17 residues in the CDR3. RNA transcripts were the template, and TCR beta CDR3 regions were amplified from them. Second-round multiplex PCR followed a first-round RT-PCR using HTBI primers. In TCRdb, the multiplex PCR reads were re-called with MiXCR into one record per CDR3 protein. The sample has over a million distinct CDR3 sequences; 35% to 40% are singletons.

The source is an adult man with Graves' hyperthyroidism. The source material was peripheral blood or thyroid tissue (not recorded which). This chain connects TRBV28 to TRBJ1-1; D is undetermined. CDR3 residues: CASSFFRAPVGNTEAFF. Here the CDR3 DNA reads TGTGCCAGCAGTTTCTTTCGGGCCCCGGTAGGGAACACTGAAGCTTTCTTT.